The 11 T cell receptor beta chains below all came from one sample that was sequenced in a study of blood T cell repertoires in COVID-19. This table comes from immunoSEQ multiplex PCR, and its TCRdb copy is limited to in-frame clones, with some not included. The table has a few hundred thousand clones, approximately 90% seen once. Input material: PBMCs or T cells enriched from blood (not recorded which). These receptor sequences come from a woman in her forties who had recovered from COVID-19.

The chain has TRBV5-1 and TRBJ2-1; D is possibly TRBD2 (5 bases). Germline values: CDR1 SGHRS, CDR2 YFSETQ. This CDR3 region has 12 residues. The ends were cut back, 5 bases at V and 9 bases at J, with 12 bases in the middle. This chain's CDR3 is CASSLEGVEQFF. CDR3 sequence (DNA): TGCGCCAGCAGTTTAGAGGGTGTTGAGCAGTTCTTC.

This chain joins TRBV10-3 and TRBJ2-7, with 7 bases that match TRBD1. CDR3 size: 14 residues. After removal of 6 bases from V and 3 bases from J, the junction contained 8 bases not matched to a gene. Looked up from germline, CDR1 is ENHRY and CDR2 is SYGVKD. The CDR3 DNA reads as TGTGCCATCAGCCGTCAGGGGGACCTCTACGAGCAGTACTTC. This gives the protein CAISRQGDLYEQYF.

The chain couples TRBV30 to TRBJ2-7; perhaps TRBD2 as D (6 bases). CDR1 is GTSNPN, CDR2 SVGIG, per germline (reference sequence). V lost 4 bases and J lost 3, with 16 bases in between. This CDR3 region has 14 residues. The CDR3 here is CAWTRDFHNYEQYF. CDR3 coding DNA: TGTGCCTGGACCCGGGACTTTCACAACTACGAGCAGTACTTC.

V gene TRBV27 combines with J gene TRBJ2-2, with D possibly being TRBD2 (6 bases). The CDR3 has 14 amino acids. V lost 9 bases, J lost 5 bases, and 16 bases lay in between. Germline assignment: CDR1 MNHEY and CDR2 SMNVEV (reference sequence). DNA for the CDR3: TGTGCCAGTGGATATGGGGCGGGAACCGGGGAGCTGTTTTTT. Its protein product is CASGYGAGTGELFF.

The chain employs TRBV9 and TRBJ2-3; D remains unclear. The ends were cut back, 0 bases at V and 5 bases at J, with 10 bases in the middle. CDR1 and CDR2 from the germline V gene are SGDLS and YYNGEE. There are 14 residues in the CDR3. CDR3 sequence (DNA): TGTGCCAGCAGCGTAGAATGGCAAAGAGATACGCAGTATTTT. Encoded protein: CASSVEWQRDTQYF. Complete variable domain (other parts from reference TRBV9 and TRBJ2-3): DSGVTQTPKHLITATGQRVTLRCSPRSGDLSVYWYQQSLDQGLQFLIQYYNGEERAKGNILERFSAQQFPDLHSELNLSSLELGDSALYFCASSVEWQRDTQYFGPGTRLTVL.

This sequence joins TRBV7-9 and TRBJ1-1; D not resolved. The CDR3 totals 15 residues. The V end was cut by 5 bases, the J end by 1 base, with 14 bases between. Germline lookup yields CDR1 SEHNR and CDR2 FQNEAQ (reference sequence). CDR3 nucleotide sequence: TGTGCCAGCAGCCCCATTTCGGCAGGGAACACTGAAGCTTTCTTT. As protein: CASSPISAGNTEAFF.

The CDR3 DNA reads as TGTGCCAGCAGCATCAGGGGGAGTACTGAAGCTTTCTTT. Its translation is CASSIRGSTEAFF. This chain joins TRBV7-2 and TRBJ1-1; 7 nucleotides align to TRBD1. This CDR3 is built from 13 residues. Per germline, CDR1 SGHTA and CDR2 FQGNSA. After removal of 5 bases from V and 5 bases from J, the junction contained 5 bases not matched to a gene.

The CDR3 region is CSVTLNRGYGYTF. The CDR3 bases are TGCAGCGTAACACTAAACCGGGGCTATGGCTACACCTTC. The gene calls are TRBV29-1 and TRBJ1-2; D unresolved. Per germline, CDR1 SQVTM and CDR2 ANQGSEA. The CDR3 runs 13 residues. The V and J ends lost 6 bases and 4 bases respectively, with 15 bases between them.

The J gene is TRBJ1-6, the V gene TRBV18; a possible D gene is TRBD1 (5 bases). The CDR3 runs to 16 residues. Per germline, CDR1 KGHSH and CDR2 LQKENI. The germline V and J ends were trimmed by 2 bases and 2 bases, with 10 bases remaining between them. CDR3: CASSPGGIAYNSPLHF. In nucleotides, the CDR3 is TGTGCCAGCTCACCAGGGGGGATCGCCTATAATTCACCCCTCCACTTT.

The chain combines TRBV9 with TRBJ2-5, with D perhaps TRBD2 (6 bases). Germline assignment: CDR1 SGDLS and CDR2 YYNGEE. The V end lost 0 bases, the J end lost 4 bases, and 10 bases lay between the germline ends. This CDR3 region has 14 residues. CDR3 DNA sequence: TGTGCCAGCAGCGTAGGGCGGAGGGGAGAGACCCAGTACTTC. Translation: CASSVGRRGETQYF. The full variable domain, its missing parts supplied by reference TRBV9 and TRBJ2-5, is DSGVTQTPKHLITATGQRVTLRCSPRSGDLSVYWYQQSLDQGLQFLIQYYNGEERAKGNILERFSAQQFPDLHSELNLSSLELGDSALYFCASSVGRRGETQYFGPGTRLLVL.

CDR3 amino acids: CATSDVYEQYF. The CDR3 nucleotides are TGTGCCACCAGTGACGTCTACGAGCAGTACTTC. This chain uses TRBV24-1 with TRBJ2-7; D uncertain. Trimming left V 4 bases short and J 3 bases short, with 3 bases between. CDR1 is KGHDR and CDR2 is SFDVKD in the germline V gene. The CDR3 is made up of 11 amino acids.